This entry features one T cell receptor (beta chain) sequence. Clones were sequenced by immunoSEQ multiplex PCR, and TCRdb holds only the in-frame ones, with some missing. Altogether about 100,000 clones are present, 70% to 90% being singletons, with the ten largest covering about a sixth. This record belongs to a study of T cell responses to AZD1222 COVID-19 vaccine. The germline CDR1 and CDR2 sequences are SGHRS and YFSETQ. The V and J ends lost 4 bases and 1 base, in that order; junction bases with no gene match: 9. This CDR3 region has 16 residues. The clonotype originates from an adult in good health. The source material was peripheral blood, sampled on day 0 of AZD1222 vaccination. J is TRBJ2-5 and V is TRBV5-1, with 8 nucleotides matching TRBD2. This CDR3 reads CASSMSGRGFQETQYF. The CDR3 DNA is TGCGCCAGCAGCATGAGCGGGAGAGGCTTCCAAGAGACCCAGTACTTC.